This T cell receptor beta chain is drawn from a study of Ad26.COV2.S vaccination and SARS-CoV-2 variants (dated by TCRdb to the early 2020s). About the investigation overall: Donors in the vaccine arm were drawn from COV1001, a multicentre, randomized, double-blind, placebo-controlled phase I-IIa trial testing Ad26.COV2.S in healthy adults. A total of some 30 samples were included in the TCR-sequenced set, comprising around 19 Ad26.COV2.S vaccine recipients, 5 placebo recipients and 8 SARS-CoV-2 convalescent individuals. TCRbeta repertoire sequencing was used to assess the specificity and breadth of SARS-CoV-2-reactive T cell receptors after Ad26.COV2.S vaccination. Trial participants were randomized into five groups of five: low-dose or high-dose Ad26.COV2.S given once or twice, or placebo on both occasions. Investigators did not know the trial group allocation while performing experiments and assessing outcomes. Ad26.COV2.S was administered intramuscularly at a dose of 5x10^10 or 1x10^11 viral particles, either as one shot or as two shots given 56 days apart.

This specimen's treatment or condition label, interpreted: approximately 18 received Ad26.COV2.S at low or high dose, single or two shots; about five received placebo; per-sample allocation not given. Repertoires of vaccine and placebo recipients were sequenced from samples taken on day 63 after the first injection. Between 29 July and 7 August 2020, Cohort 1b enrolled 25 adults aged 18-55 years at one site in Boston, USA. Ad26.COV2.S was a replication-incompetent adenovirus type 26 vector expressing a prefusion-stabilized SARS-CoV-2 spike protein from the original Wuhan strain. General study outcomes and caveats: The authors noted that the TCR breadth and depth analyses may have underestimated total T cell responses. After vaccination, substantial breadth of spike-specific CD8+ and CD4+ T cell responses was reported. Vaccine and placebo recipients had similar non-spike TCR breadth, a finding consistent with the vaccine containing only spike. Compared with placebo recipients, Ad26.COV2.S recipients showed higher spike-specific TCR breadth (P = 0.0014). The study was not powered for comparison of responses between vaccine doses or regimens.

The CDR3 measures 15 amino acids from cysteine to phenylalanine. The read is trimmed to its CDR3 DNA, 45 bases read in frame from base 1. V is clipped by 4 bases and J by 7 bases, and the sequence between their germline boundaries is 19 bases long. Based on the germline V gene, the CDR1 and CDR2 sequences are SGHTA and FQGNSA. Concerning this clone itself: There is no known antigen for this receptor. Per-base qualities were not stored, and no clone one base away is much larger.

TCRbeta CDR3 regions were sequenced with the immunoSEQ Assay. After extraction, genomic DNA underwent amplification by bias-controlled multiplex PCR, followed by high-throughput sequencing. For the original study's pipeline: Collapsing and filtering of sequences were performed to quantify the absolute abundance of each unique TCRbeta CDR3 region. T cell fraction was estimated by normalization of TCRbeta template counts to usable DNA, with usable DNA being measured through amplification of reference genes present in all nucleated cells. Repertoire TCRs were annotated as SARS-CoV-2-specific by exact matching of V gene, CDR3 amino acid sequence and J gene to a known reactive TCR set. The reference SARS-CoV-2 TCR set was obtained from MIRA and was filtered for enrichment in COVID-19-positive ImmuneCODE repertoires, whereby public or cross-reactive TCRs were removed. Based on the MIRA antigens, annotated TCRs were further analysed at the level of specific ORF or position within ORF. Depth was the summed frequency of annotated unique rearrangements, while breadth was defined as annotated unique rearrangements over total unique productive rearrangements. Two-sided Wilcoxon rank-sum tests were applied when comparing TCR breadth between groups. The table was pulled from immuneACCESS by TCRdb, which kept in-frame rearrangements only. Such tables lose some clones; where checked, under half of the loss comes from unresolved V genes, and the rest has no known cause. The DNA gave D and trimming, while V, J and clone size come from that table. Present in this sample are hundreds of thousands of clones, around 89% of which were seen just once. Nearly 1.5% of the sample lies in the top ten.

The sample here was peripheral blood, taken in a trial of Ad26.COV2.S vaccine versus placebo. The chain is assembled from TRBV7-2 and TRBJ1-2; the D gene is perhaps TRBD1, on 5 matching bases. The sequence derives from a person between 18 and 65 years old who received the Ad26.COV2.S COVID-19 vaccine or a placebo. Read as DNA, the sequence is TGTGCCAGCAGCTCTCAGCCAGTACAGGAGAGTGGCTACACCTTC. Its protein is CASSSQPVQESGYTF. The full variable domain, completed from the reference TRBV7-2 and TRBJ1-2 proteins outside the CDR3, reads GAGVSQSPSNKVTEKGKDVELRCDPISGHTALYWYRQSLGQGLEFLIYFQGNSAPDKSGLPSDRFSAERTGGSVSTLTIQRTQQEDSAVYLCASSSQPVQESGYTFGSGTRLTVV.